A single sample is the source of the 20 T cell receptor beta chains below, sequenced in a study of identical twins. TCRdb reanalysed the 5' RACE reads using MiXCR and keeps one entry per CDR3 protein. The sample includes some 1,700,000 distinct CDR3 sequences, 25% to 35% seen only once; the top ten take about 0.3%. The sample consisted of cord blood. The receptors derive from a newborn girl in good health.

In DNA form, the CDR3 reads TGCAGCGCACCGGGACAGGGGGACTATCAGCCCCAGCATTTT. Its protein product is CSAPGQGDYQPQHF. This chain links TRBV20-1 with TRBJ1-5; 11 bases fit TRBD1. Per the germline V gene, CDR1 is DFQATT and CDR2 is SNEGSKA (reference sequence). This CDR3 has 14 residues.

This clonotype was observed many times. CDR3 protein: CASSSDRMETQYF. CDR3 nucleotide sequence: TGTGCCAGCAGCTCCGATCGTATGGAGACCCAGTACTTC. The genes are TRBV7-2 and TRBJ2-5; D is unresolved. The CDR3 runs to 13 residues. Germline-derived CDR1 and CDR2 are SGHTA and FQGNSA. Trimming removed 4 bases at V and 5 bases at J, with 11 bases between.

The gene calls are TRBV29-1 and TRBJ2-5; no definite D call. V lost 1 base to trimming and J lost 11 bases, with 17 bases between them. The germline V gene encodes CDR1 SQVTM and CDR2 ANQGSEA. This CDR3 has 13 amino acids. The CDR3 spells CSVEVAFRSEQYF. The CDR3 nucleotides are TGCAGCGTTGAAGTAGCATTTCGGAGTGAGCAGTACTTC. Together with reference TRBV29-1 and TRBJ2-5, the CDR3 gives the full variable domain: SAVISQKPSRDICQRGTSLTIQCQVDSQVTMMFWYRQQPGQSLTLIATANQGSEATYESGFVIDKFPISRPNLTFSTLTVSNMSPEDSSIYLCSVEVAFRSEQYFGPGTRLLVL.

This clonotype was recorded at least ten times. The genes are TRBV28 and TRBJ2-7; 11 bases agree with TRBD1. CDR1 is MDHEN, CDR2 SYDVKM, per germline. The CDR3 spans 12 residues. J was trimmed by 3 bases and V by 8 bases; bases with no gene match: 0. The CDR3 coding sequence is TGTGCCAGCGGGACAGGGGGCTACGAGCAGTACTTC. As protein: CASGTGGYEQYF.

This clonotype came up a few times. This sequence joins TRBV30 and TRBJ2-7; tentative D call: TRBD1 (5 bases). Germline CDR1 and CDR2: GTSNPN and SVGIG (reference sequence). Trimming pared 6 bases from V and 2 bases from J, leaving 8 bases between. This CDR3 spans 11 amino acids. CDR3 nucleotides: TGTGCCTGCCTGGACACCTACGAGCAGTACTTC. The encoded protein is CACLDTYEQYF.

The chain joins TRBV29-1 to TRBJ2-7; no clear D gene. The CDR3 is 12 amino acids. Trimming pared 7 bases from V and 2 bases from J, leaving 12 bases between. Germline lookup yields CDR1 SQVTM and CDR2 ANQGSEA. CDR3 region: CSASASPYEQYF. The CDR3 DNA reads TGCAGCGCCTCCGCCTCTCCCTACGAGCAGTACTTC.

This chain uses TRBV2 with TRBJ1-2, with D unclear. CDR1 and CDR2 from the germline V gene are SNHLY and FYNNEI. Trimming took 11 bases from V and 4 from J, leaving 17 bases between them. The CDR3 runs 13 residues. CDR3 coding DNA: TGTGCCTGCATGGAAGTTCAAGTCTATGGCTACACCTTC. Translating gives CACMEVQVYGYTF. The entire variable domain, with the rest obtained from reference TRBV2 and TRBJ1-2, is as follows: EPEVTQTPSHQVTQMGQEVILRCVPISNHLYFYWYRQILGQKVEFLVSFYNNEISEKSEIFDDQFSVERPDGSNFTLKIRSTKLEDSAMYFCACMEVQVYGYTFGSGTRLTVV.

Notes on this clonotype: At one boundary the junction diverges from the germline segment, which might be a read error. The chain joins TRBV7-2 to TRBJ1-6; possible D gene TRBD1, 6 bases. CDR3 length: 15 amino acids. CDR1 is SGHTA and CDR2 is FQGNSA in the germline V gene. CDR3 DNA sequence: TGTGCCAGCAGCTTAGAGATACAGGGTGATTCACCCCCCCACTTT. Translation: CASSLEIQGDSPPHF.

V is TRBV6-5 and J is TRBJ2-1; D gene uncertain. Germline V lookup: CDR1 MNHEY, CDR2 SVGAGI. CDR3 length: 15 residues. Trimming removed 6 bases from V and 4 bases from J, with 16 bases in between. This chain's CDR3 is CASRPATPTYNEQFF. The CDR3 region has the DNA TGTGCCAGCAGACCTGCGACGCCAACGTACAATGAGCAGTTCTTC.

This clonotype was picked up a small number of times. The V call is TRBV28, the J call TRBJ2-6; 7 positions agree with TRBD1. The CDR3 is 21 amino acids. J lost 1 base, V lost 4 bases, and 19 bases had no gene match. Per the germline V gene, CDR1 is MDHEN and CDR2 is SYDVKM. This CDR3 reads CASSSITGEKGLFSGANVLTF. CDR3 nucleotides: TGTGCCAGCAGTTCCATTACAGGGGAAAAGGGCCTCTTTTCTGGGGCCAACGTCCTGACTTTC. The whole variable domain, remainder taken from reference TRBV28 and TRBJ2-6, is DVKVTQSSRYLVKRTGEKVFLECVQDMDHENMFWYRQDPGLGLRLIYFSYDVKMKEKGDIPEGYSVSREKKERFSLILESASTNQTSMYLCASSSITGEKGLFSGANVLTFGAGSRLTVL.

This clonotype has only a few counts. The V call is TRBV7-2, the J call TRBJ2-7; D unresolved. Per germline, CDR1 SGHTA and CDR2 FQGNSA. Trimming took off 1 base at V and 3 bases at J, with 10 bases between the two ends. This CDR3 region has 14 residues. CDR3 amino acids: CASSLDVGNYEQYF. The CDR3 bases are TGTGCCAGCAGCTTAGATGTAGGGAACTACGAGCAGTACTTC.

The chain has TRBV7-2 and TRBJ2-1; 8 positions agree with TRBD2. This CDR3 contains 16 residues. CDR1 is SGHTA and CDR2 is FQGNSA in the germline V gene. The ends lost 2 bases at V and 0 bases at J; junction bases unmatched: 3. The CDR3 DNA sequence: TGTGCCAGCAGCTTAAGGCGGGGGGTCTCCTACAATGAGCAGTTCTTC. Translating gives CASSLRRGVSYNEQFF.

This clonotype was observed many times. The chain is built from TRBV25-1 and TRBJ1-2; D gene uncertain. The germline V and J ends were trimmed by 1 base and 5 bases, with 2 bases remaining between them. The CDR3 loop spans 11 amino acids. CDR1 is MGHDK and CDR2 is SYGVNS in the germline V gene. CDR3 nucleotide sequence: TGTGCCAGCAGTGAATCATATGGCTACACCTTC. This sequence encodes CASSESYGYTF.

V and J are TRBV20-1 and TRBJ2-1; D unresolved. CDR1 and CDR2 (germline): DFQATT, SNEGSKA (reference sequence). The V end lost 1 base, the J end lost 2 bases, and 15 bases lay between the germline ends. The CDR3 is made up of 16 amino acids. CDR3 nucleotides: TGCAGTGCTAGAGTTCTCTGGGGTTTACCCTACAATGAGCAGTTCTTC. Translating gives CSARVLWGLPYNEQFF.

This clonotype was observed a few times. The chain links TRBV15 to TRBJ1-2; 9 nucleotides agree with TRBD1. The germline gives CDR1 LNHNV, CDR2 YYDKDF (reference sequence). V lost 5 bases and J lost 3; bases outside the gene matches: 7. CDR3 length: 15 amino acids. The CDR3 here is CATSSPRTGDYGYTF. CDR3 bases: TGTGCCACCAGCTCTCCTCGGACAGGGGACTATGGCTACACCTTC.

Only a few counts were recorded for this clonotype. The rearrangement links TRBV20-1 to TRBJ1-6; 8 bases agree with TRBD1. This CDR3 has 14 residues. The trim removed 6 bases at V and 4 bases at J, leaving 5 bases unmatched. The germline V gene encodes CDR1 DFQATT and CDR2 SNEGSKA (reference sequence). DNA of the CDR3: TGCAGTGCCACAGGGGGTAATTATAATTCACCCCTCCACTTT. This sequence encodes CSATGGNYNSPLHF.

The chain recombines TRBV18 with TRBJ2-7; D may correspond to TRBD1 or TRBD2 (6 bases each). The V gene's germline CDR1 is KGHSH and CDR2 LQKENI. The CDR3 sequence is 15 residues long. The V end lost 5 bases, the J end lost 3 bases, and 17 bases lay between the germline ends. CDR3 DNA: TGTGCCAGCTCATCCTTGGGGGGCGCCTACTACGAGCAGTACTTC. Its protein product is CASSSLGGAYYEQYF.

A few counts support this clonotype. The chain uses TRBV7-2 and TRBJ2-3; D gene unclear. The V end was cut by 3 bases, the J end by 2 bases, with 12 bases between. The germline CDR1 and CDR2 sequences are SGHTA and FQGNSA. This CDR3 comprises 15 residues. CDR3 loop: CASSFQVATTDTQYF. CDR3 DNA: TGTGCCAGCAGCTTCCAGGTGGCAACCACAGATACGCAGTATTTT.

Only a few counts were recorded for this clonotype. Here the CDR3 DNA reads TGCAGTGCTAGCGCGGCTAGTCACGAGCAGTACTTC. This codes for CSASAASHEQYF. This rearrangement joins TRBV20-1 to TRBJ2-4, with no clear D. TRBJ2-7 explains the end of the DNA better; the J call may be wrong. Germline lookup yields CDR1 DFQATT and CDR2 SNEGSKA (reference sequence). CDR3 length: 12 amino acids.

The gene calls are TRBV27 and TRBJ2-2, with D possibly TRBD2 on 6 matching bases. Trimming took off 4 bases at V and 4 bases at J, with 16 bases between the two ends. Germline V gene lookup returns CDR1 MNHEY and CDR2 SMNVEV (reference sequence). CDR3 size: 16 residues. CDR3 DNA: TGTGCCAGCAGTTGGGGTGTGGGACTGGGCACCGGGGAGCTGTTTTTT. It translates to CASSWGVGLGTGELFF.